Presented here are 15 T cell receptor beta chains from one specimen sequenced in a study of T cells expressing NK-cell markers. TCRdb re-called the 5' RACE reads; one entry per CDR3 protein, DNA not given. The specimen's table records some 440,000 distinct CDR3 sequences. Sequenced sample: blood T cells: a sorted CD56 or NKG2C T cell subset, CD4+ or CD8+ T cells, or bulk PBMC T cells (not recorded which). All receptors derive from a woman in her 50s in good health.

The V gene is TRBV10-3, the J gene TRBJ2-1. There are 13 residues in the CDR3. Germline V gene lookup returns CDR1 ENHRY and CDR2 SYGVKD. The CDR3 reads CAISESIPSEQFF.

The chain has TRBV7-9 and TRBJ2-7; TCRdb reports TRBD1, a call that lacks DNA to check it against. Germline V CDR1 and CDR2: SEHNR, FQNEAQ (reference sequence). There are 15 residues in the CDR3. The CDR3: CASSLTGTGGGEQYF.

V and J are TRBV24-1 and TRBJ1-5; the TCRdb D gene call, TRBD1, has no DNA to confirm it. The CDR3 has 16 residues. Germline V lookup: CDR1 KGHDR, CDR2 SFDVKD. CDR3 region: CATSDTRGQGNQPQHF.

Here the CDR3 reads CASGYSSTPRQSVKQPQHF. The chain uses TRBV12-5 and TRBJ1-5; TCRdb names TRBD1, which stays unverified in the absence of DNA. The CDR3 is 19 residues long. Germline CDR1 LGHNT, CDR2 FRNRAP.

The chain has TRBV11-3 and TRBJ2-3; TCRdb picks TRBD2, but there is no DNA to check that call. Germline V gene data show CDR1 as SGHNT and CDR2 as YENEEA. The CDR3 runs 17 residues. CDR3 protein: CASSPPSLVDDTDTQYF.

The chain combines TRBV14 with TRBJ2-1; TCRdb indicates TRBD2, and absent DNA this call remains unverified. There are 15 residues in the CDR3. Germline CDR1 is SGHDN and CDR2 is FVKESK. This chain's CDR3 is CASSTLAGAANEQFF.

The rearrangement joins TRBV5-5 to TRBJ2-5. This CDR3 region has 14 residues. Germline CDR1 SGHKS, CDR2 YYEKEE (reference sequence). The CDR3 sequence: CASSLGGSSETQYF.

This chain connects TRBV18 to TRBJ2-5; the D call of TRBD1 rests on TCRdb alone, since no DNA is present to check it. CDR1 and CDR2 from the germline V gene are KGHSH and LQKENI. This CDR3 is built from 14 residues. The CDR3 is CASSPSRTGETQYF.

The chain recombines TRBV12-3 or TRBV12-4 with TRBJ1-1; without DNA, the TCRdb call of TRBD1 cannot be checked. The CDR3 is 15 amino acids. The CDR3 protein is CASSPQLGLSTEAFF.

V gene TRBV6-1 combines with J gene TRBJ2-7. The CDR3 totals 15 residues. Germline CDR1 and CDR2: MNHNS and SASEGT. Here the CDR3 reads CASSELGSRSYEQYF.

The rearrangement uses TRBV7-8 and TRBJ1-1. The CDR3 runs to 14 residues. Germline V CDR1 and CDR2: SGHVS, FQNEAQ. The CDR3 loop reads CASLYGTANTEAFF.

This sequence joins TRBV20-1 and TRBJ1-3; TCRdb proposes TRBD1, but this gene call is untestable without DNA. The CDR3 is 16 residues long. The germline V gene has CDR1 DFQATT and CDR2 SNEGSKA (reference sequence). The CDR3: CSARGRGSRSGNTIYF.

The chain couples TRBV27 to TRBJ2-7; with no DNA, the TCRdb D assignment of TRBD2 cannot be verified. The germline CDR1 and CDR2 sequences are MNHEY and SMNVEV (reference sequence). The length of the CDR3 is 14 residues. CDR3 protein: CASSSTSDTYEQYF.

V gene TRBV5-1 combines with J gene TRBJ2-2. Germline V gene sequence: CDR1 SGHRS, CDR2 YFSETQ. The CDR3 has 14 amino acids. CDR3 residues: CASSLSFQTGELFF.

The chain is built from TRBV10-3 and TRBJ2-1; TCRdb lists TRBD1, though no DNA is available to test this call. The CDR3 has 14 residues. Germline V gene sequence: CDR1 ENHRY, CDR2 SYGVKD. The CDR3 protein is CAISHRDRYNEQFF.